This TCR beta chain was sequenced for a study of shared clonotypes between healthy human individuals (dated by TCRdb to 2018 to 2020). With respect to the entire study: The cohort included three men and a couple of women between 18 and 49 years of age. For each donor, CD4 naive and CD4 memory were each given three plates, CD8 naive was given two plates, and CD8 memory was given one plate. To estimate repertoire size and how much clonotype sharing occurs between individuals, the study deeply sequenced the blood TCR repertoires of about five healthy adults. To increase sequencing depth and limit assay-specific biases, TCR repertoire library preparation and sequencing were carried out by different laboratories using diverse techniques. Leukapheresis yielded between about 0.94 and 9 billion PBMCs per donor.

Using the deep immunoSEQ assay, TCR CDR3 regions were amplified from genomic DNA by multiplex PCR. Extracted genomic DNA from each cell subset was distributed evenly across all wells of several immunoSEQ 96-well plates, and each plate was treated as a replicate. For sorted subsets, each replicate PCR was loaded with approximately 0.2 ug genomic DNA, equivalent to roughly 30,000 T cell genomes. Purified libraries were measured with a Qubit 3.0 fluorometer, size-checked on a Bioanalyzer 2100, and measured again with the KAPA Library Quantification kit. Every immunoSEQ 96-well plate was sequenced on a dedicated single-read 150-cycle Illumina NextSeq 550 flow cell. The authors' pipeline ran thus. Because the immunoSEQ output included only junctional sequences and no quality scores, the filtering could not be the same as the filtering used for full-length reads. Sequences were annotated with PyIR, a Python wrapper for IgBLAST v1.9, using IMGT germline references to assign V/J genes and CDR3. Reads were filtered out if the reads had weak V/J assignments (E-value above 1e-6), no CDR3, stop codons, out-of-frame junctions, or ambiguous translated residues. V3J clonotypes were defined as sequences sharing an identical inferred V gene, J gene, and CDR3 amino acid sequence. Percentage overlap between repertoires was computed as shared unique clonotypes divided by the size of the smaller repertoire. Three approaches were used to assess repertoire richness: RTK rarefaction, the Chao1 estimator, and Recon v2.1 estimates of unobserved clonotypes. OLGA was used to compute generation probabilities for all TCRbeta clonotypes that the gDNA method yielded from a handful of donors. Entries here come from immuneACCESS through TCRdb and include only in-frame sequences with V and J called. Some clones fail to appear in such tables; in the studies checked, an unresolved V gene covers under half of the shortfall, and the cause of the remainder is unknown. V and J calls and clone size are given by that table; D and trimming were obtained from the DNA. Counted in this sample were hundreds of thousands of clones; about 91% of them appeared once. The biggest ten clones account for more than 20% of the sample.

The CDR1 and CDR2 encoded by the germline V gene (reference sequence) are SGHNT and YYREEE. V and J lose 5 bases and 3 bases, and a span of 22 bases separates them. The CDR3 runs 17 amino acids, cysteine and phenylalanine included. The sequence is cut down to CDR3 DNA, 51 bases in frame from base 1. Regarding this clone: Its antigen is still unknown. No quality values exist for individual bases; no much larger clone is one base distant.

For the CD8 naive samples, CD45RO-negative cells were positively selected for CCR7, yielding a CD45RA+CCR7+ population from which TemRA cells were excluded. The donors were healthy, HIV-negative adults who had no recently reported acute infections or vaccinations. Every donor was a Caucasian adult residing in Nashville, Tennessee, USA. Blood was obtained by leukapheresis, after which PBMCs were separated by Ficoll-Histopaque density gradient centrifugation and cryopreserved in liquid nitrogen vapor phase. Analytical flow cytometry was used to check the purity and quantity of every magnetically sorted T cell population. From each sorted fraction, genomic DNA was isolated and quantified by UV absorbance on a Nanodrop 2000c. The study at large found these results: Compared with non-shared clonotypes, clonotypes shared by all four sorted-subset donors had higher generation probabilities. Only blood was sampled, and tissue TCR repertoires likely differ from those in blood. When several donors were compared, the shared fraction of clonotypes was about 5.2% for naive CD4, more than 3% for naive CD8, more than 2% for memory CD4, and approximately 0.4% for memory CD8. Naive subsets generally had larger estimated clonotype richness than memory subsets did. Rarefaction of sorted-subset datasets indicated incomplete sequencing despite the large sequencing depth. Because the study included only a small number of donors, the genetic and exposure-history diversity represented was limited. Based on pairwise subsampling, the degree of clonotype sharing among donors was expected to be affected by sequencing depth.

The clonotype comes from a man aged 30 to 45 in good health. Here the chain combines TRBV5-4 and TRBJ2-3; no D gene can be assigned with confidence. What was sequenced was naive CD8+ T cells sorted from blood. Read against the paper, the sample's cell subset or site label means: CD45RA+CCR7+. The CDR3 sequence is CASSYYNGPEETDTQYF. DNA sequence: TGTGCCAGCAGTTATTATAACGGGCCTGAGGAGACAGATACGCAGTATTTT.